The 2 T cell receptor beta chains given below trace back to one sample, sequenced in a study of OX40 agonist ivuxolimab in advanced cancers. Here immunoSEQ multiplex PCR was the method, and the copy in TCRdb shows in-frame clones only, minus some. The table shows tens of thousands of clones, with around 80% occurring only once. This sample comprised CD4+ or CD8+ T cells sorted from blood, obtained in a trial of the OX40 agonist ivuxolimab. The receptors originated from an adult with an advanced solid tumor such as melanoma, head and neck, liver or kidney cancer.

The CDR3 here is CASSFGLENRRTYEQYF. Here the CDR3 DNA reads TGTGCCAGCAGCTTTGGCTTGGAAAACCGTCGTACCTACGAGCAGTACTTC. The V and J genes are TRBV7-9 and TRBJ2-7; D not resolved. Between the trimmed V and J ends, which lost 3 bases and 2 bases, there was a span of 20 bases. CDR1 is SEHNR, CDR2 FQNEAQ, per germline (reference sequence). This CDR3 has 17 residues.

CDR3 sequence (DNA): TGTGCCAGCAGCGCCCAAACAGGGTCTGGAAACACCATATATTTT. It translates to CASSAQTGSGNTIYF. The gene calls are TRBV9 and TRBJ1-3, with D perhaps matching TRBD1 (6 bases). This CDR3 region has 15 residues. Germline CDR1 reads SGDLS; CDR2 reads YYNGEE. V lost 3 bases to trimming and J lost 1 base, with 11 bases between them.